Described below is a single T cell receptor beta chain sequence and its context. Which antigen it targets is not known. Base qualities are missing; no much larger clone stands one base away. The sample is drawn from a study of long-term antiretroviral therapy in people with HIV (dated by TCRdb to the early 2020s). The study in broad terms: Collection of the earliest samples took place about a decade ahead of the 2015 WHO recommendation for immediate ART, at a time when ART was typically delayed until CD4 counts fell. About 35% of the 30 participants with HIV were female. No cross-contamination during QIAcube processing was seen in test extractions of a monoclonal T-cell line run alongside roughly 30 polyclonal samples. From a few dozen adults with confirmed HIV infection, the cohort provided some 200 cryopreserved PBMC samples, gathered serially across a mean of about six years (range 1-12). A retrospective serial study tested whether ART initiation and durable HIV suppression were associated with changes in peripheral blood TRB repertoire composition and diversity.

Broad study findings and their caveats: Inferences about post-ART repertoire changes are limited because no data were available on ART adherence, viral resistance or therapy changes. At every time point, the repertoire was dominated by expanded TRB clones first identified before ART initiation, although this dominance fluctuated and, in many PLHIV, declined after ART. The samples span the years 2004 to 2017, and the ART regimens used may be less effective than current regimens. ART initiation was associated with a significant increase in TRB diversity, but diversity stayed significantly below transplant donor controls even after long-term ART. Owing to limited PBMC availability, only the TCR beta chain was sequenced, without alpha chain pairing. CDR3 length ranges in HIV repertoires were narrower than in controls, and network structure suggested an antigen-experienced repertoire with only a slight naive shift after ART. Because cell numbers in pre-ART samples were limited, unsorted PBMC were profiled instead of sorted CD4+ and CD8+ T cells.

Including the terminal cysteine and phenylalanine, the CDR3 comprises 13 residues. Just CDR3 DNA is preserved here, 39 bases in frame from base 1. A distance of 8 bases separates the germline ends of V and J, which lose 1 base and 5 bases respectively. Via the germline V gene, CDR1 is MGHRA and CDR2 YSYEKL. The immunoSEQ hsTCRB v3.0 assay was used at survey level resolution to sequence the TRB variable region. TRB sequencing targeted a depth of roughly 35,000-55,000 T-cell genomes per sample. TRB libraries were pooled and sequenced on an Illumina MiSeq using a v3 150-cycle kit. In the source study's methods: Repertoire analysis was performed in R inside a reproducible Nextflow workflow that covered QC, data transformation and analysis. LymphoSeq2, an R package for exploring AIRR-Seq data, was used to implement the custom analyses. A few samples that produced fewer than 5000 total TRB sequences were removed, so 150 to 200 HIV repertoires were analyzed. Among the 188 retained HIV repertoires, roughly 60 were collected before ART initiation and 120 to 130 were collected after ART initiation. Repertoires were downsampled to 5000 TRB nucleotide sequences, with summary statistics averaged over 100 downsampling iterations. Only TRB sequences with CDR3 regions of at least seven amino acids were retained for analysis. Diversity was assessed using a clonality score derived from Shannon entropy and using the Gini coefficient. Repertoire networks linked the top 5000 CDR3 amino acid sequences whenever two sequences differed by an edit distance of one. Antigen specificity groups and MHC restriction were predicted for TRB CDR3 amino acid sequences with GLIPH2. To flag known CMV, EBV, HIV or tissue antigen associations, CDR3 amino acid sequences were matched against VDJdb and McPAS-TCR. Pre-ART, post-ART and control groups were compared with Wilcoxon signed-rank tests and Holm-Bonferroni correction. TCRdb holds this immuneACCESS table with in-frame rearrangements only. Some clones are missing; in checked studies, unresolved V genes explain under half, and the rest has no known cause. The V and J calls and the clone size are those of that table, but D and trimming were determined from the DNA. This sample holds tens of thousands of clones; about 94% were observed only once. 2% to 2.5% of the sample rests with the top ten.

To be included, a participant needed at least one PBMC sample from before ART initiation plus at least two post-ART samples. Every participant with HIV received treatment in the United States of America. Before DNA extraction, cryopreserved samples containing about 0.95-10 million PBMC were thawed and washed. At the time of the earliest PBMC sample, participants with HIV were aged between about 20 and 60 years. PBMC samples from each participant spanned 1-4 timepoints before ART initiation and 2-8 timepoints after ART initiation, with a median of 7 samples. Serial HIV viral load, CD4+ T-cell count, ART history and demographic data were obtained for every participant. Genomic DNA was extracted from unsorted PBMC with a Qiagen kit on a QIAcube, processed in batches of 12 samples.

This chain joins TRBV4-1 to TRBJ2-5; confidence is insufficient to name the D gene. This clonotype was obtained from a man younger than 40 with HIV. Material: unsorted PBMCs, obtained about 9 years after starting antiretroviral therapy. The sequence in DNA is TGCGCCAGCAGCCAAGCTTGGCGGGAGACCCAGTACTTC. This yields the protein CASSQAWRETQYF.